What follows are 12 T cell receptor beta chains derived from one specimen sequenced in a study of radiotherapy plus CTLA-4 blockade in lung cancer. Method: immunoSEQ multiplex PCR; TCRdb's copy keeps in-frame clones and lacks some. This table has some 48,000 clones, 75% to 90% appearing once. The specimen was peripheral blood, collected from a patient treated with radiotherapy plus ipilimumab. Receptors originate from a human donor with non-small cell lung cancer that progressed on radiotherapy plus ipilimumab. Some clones in this sample may be carry-over from other donors' samples.

This clone is medium-sized within its sample. The CDR3 is CASSSGTGREKLFF. CDR3 sequence (DNA): TGTGCCAGCAGCTCCGGGACAGGGAGAGAAAAACTGTTTTTT. The chain has TRBV2 and TRBJ1-4, with 9 bases aligning to TRBD1. CDR1 and CDR2 from the germline V gene are SNHLY and FYNNEI. V dropped 6 bases and J dropped 8; count of bases not matched to a gene: 7. The CDR3 sequence is 14 residues long.

The sample holds a few counts of this clone. This chain connects TRBV7-2 to TRBJ1-2, with D unclear. CDR3 length equals 13 residues. Germline V lookup: CDR1 SGHTA, CDR2 FQGNSA. With 1 base removed from V and 3 bases from J, the gap between germline ends came to 6 bases. The CDR3 loop is CASSLGGHYGYTF. CDR3 nucleotide sequence: TGTGCCAGCAGCTTAGGCGGTCACTATGGCTACACCTTC. The full variable domain, with the rest looked up from reference TRBV7-2 and TRBJ1-2, is GAGVSQSPSNKVTEKGKDVELRCDPISGHTALYWYRQSLGQGLEFLIYFQGNSAPDKSGLPSDRFSAERTGGSVSTLTIQRTQQEDSAVYLCASSLGGHYGYTFGSGTRLTVV.

This clone was picked up one time. This chain joins TRBV19 and TRBJ1-1; D remains unclear. Germline V gene lookup returns CDR1 LNHDA and CDR2 SQIVND (reference sequence). V lost 7 bases, J lost 4 bases, and 19 bases lay in between. This CDR3 contains 15 residues. The CDR3 here is CASTRCGGCGTEAFF. The DNA of the CDR3 is TGTGCCAGTACCAGATGTGGAGGGTGCGGCACTGAAGCTTTCTTT.

The chain combines TRBV4-2 with TRBJ2-5; TRBD2 is a possible D gene (5 bases). This CDR3 is 17 amino acids long. CDR1 and CDR2 from the germline V gene are LGHNA and YNFKEQ. V was trimmed by 0 bases and J by 5 bases, leaving 19 bases between them. This chain's CDR3 is CASSQEASFRVEETQYF. The CDR3 nucleotides read TGTGCCAGCAGCCAAGAGGCTAGCTTTAGAGTGGAGGAGACCCAGTACTTC.

The rearrangement links TRBV6-1 to TRBJ2-1; 8 nucleotides line up with TRBD2. The V and J ends lost 4 bases and 0 bases, in that order; junction bases with no gene match: 2. CDR3 size: 15 residues. Germline CDR1 is MNHNS and CDR2 is SASEGT. The CDR3, as DNA: TGTGCCAGCAGTGTACTAGCGGCCTCCTACAATGAGCAGTTCTTC. Protein sequence: CASSVLAASYNEQFF.

The rearrangement links TRBV6-5 to TRBJ2-1; 13 bases agree with TRBD2. With V trimmed by 6 bases and J by 9 bases, 8 bases remained unmatched. The germline CDR1 and CDR2 sequences are MNHEY and SVGAGI. The CDR3 runs 15 residues. The CDR3 loop reads CASRAGLAGAFEQFF. Written as DNA, the CDR3 is TGTGCCAGCAGAGCAGGACTAGCGGGAGCGTTTGAGCAGTTCTTC.

The rearrangement uses TRBV11-1 and TRBJ1-1; D call uncertain. CDR1 and CDR2 from the germline V gene are SGHAT and FQDESV (reference sequence). Trimming removed 1 base at V and 1 base at J, with 4 bases between. This CDR3 has 13 residues. The CDR3: CASSLERNTEAFF. The CDR3 DNA reads TGTGCCAGCAGCTTAGAGAGGAACACTGAAGCTTTCTTT.

The chain is built from TRBV6-4 and TRBJ2-3; 14 positions match TRBD2. Germline CDR1 reads MRHNA; CDR2 reads SNTAGT. The trim removed 0 bases at V and 4 bases at J, leaving 0 bases unmatched. The CDR3 consists of 16 residues. CDR3 nucleotides: TGTGCCAGCAGTGACTCGACTAGCGGGGGGGCAGATACGCAGTATTTT. It encodes CASSDSTSGGADTQYF.

This chain links TRBV5-6 with TRBJ2-1; maybe TRBD2 (7 bases). Germline CDR1 is SGHDT and CDR2 is YYEEEE. The CDR3 has 13 residues. V was clipped by 5 bases and J by 8 bases, with 14 bases between them. DNA for the CDR3: TGTGCCAGCAGATACTGGGGGGGCCATGAGCAGTTCTTC. Translating gives CASRYWGGHEQFF.

The chain is built from TRBV6-5 and TRBJ1-2, with a possible D match to TRBD1 (6 bases). CDR3 length: 15 residues. V lost 6 bases, J lost 3 bases, and 17 bases lay in between. In germline, CDR1 is MNHEY, CDR2 SVGAGI. The CDR3 loop reads CASSLGAQIHYGYTF. CDR3 sequence (DNA): TGTGCCAGCAGCCTGGGGGCCCAAATACACTATGGCTACACCTTC.

This chain uses TRBV18 with TRBJ1-1; 9 bases are shared with TRBD1. After removal of 4 bases from V and 1 base from J, the junction contained 1 base not matched to a gene. Germline-derived CDR1 and CDR2 are KGHSH and LQKENI. The CDR3 length is 14 residues. The CDR3 reads CASSQDRGNTEAFF. DNA of the CDR3: TGTGCCAGCTCACAGGACAGGGGGAACACTGAAGCTTTCTTT. Full variable domain (rest looked up from reference TRBV18 and TRBJ1-1): NAGVMQNPRHLVRRRGQEARLRCSPMKGHSHVYWYRQLPEEGLKFMVYLQKENIIDESGMPKERFSAEFPKEGPSILRIQQVVRGDSAAYFCASSQDRGNTEAFFGQGTRLTVV.

V and J are TRBV11-3 and TRBJ2-3; TRBD2 might be the D (5 bases). CDR3 length equals 16 residues. V lost 4 bases and J lost 3, with 17 bases in between. CDR1 and CDR2 (germline): SGHNT, YENEEA. CDR3 DNA sequence: TGTGCCAGCAGCTCGAGACGGGTTGAGGGAACAGATACGCAGTATTTT. Translated, it gives CASSSRRVEGTDTQYF.